These 4 T cell receptor beta chains share one sample of origin, sequenced in a study of cytomegalovirus exposure and HLA in healthy donors. Clones were read by immunoSEQ multiplex PCR, and TCRdb kept only the in-frame ones, dropping some. The data hold about 330,000 clones, with approximately 90% observed a single time. Sequenced sample: PBMCs. The receptors derive from a woman younger than 45 in good health and CMV-seropositive.

The chain carries TRBV4-1 and TRBJ2-1, with TRBD2 matching 13 bases. V was clipped by 4 bases and J by 2 bases; unmatched bases: 2. Germline V gene data show CDR1 as MGHRA and CDR2 as YSYEKL. The CDR3 contains 16 residues. CDR3 amino acids: CASSPTSGRAYNEQFF. The CDR3 nucleotides read TGCGCCAGCAGCCCTACTAGCGGGAGGGCCTACAATGAGCAGTTCTTC.

The gene calls are TRBV29-1 and TRBJ2-5; 7 bases match TRBD1. Germline CDR1 SQVTM, CDR2 ANQGSEA. The CDR3 is 14 residues long. J was trimmed by 2 bases and V by 5 bases; bases with no gene match: 8. The CDR3 region is CSVTGTEPQETQYF. The CDR3 region has the DNA TGCAGCGTTACCGGGACAGAGCCTCAAGAGACCCAGTACTTC.

This chain connects TRBV30 to TRBJ2-7, with TRBD2 identical over 11 bases. Germline CDR1 is GTSNPN and CDR2 is SVGIG (reference sequence). V lost 0 bases to trimming and J lost 3 bases; unmatched junction nucleotides: 4. The CDR3 is 15 amino acids. The CDR3 region has the DNA TGTGCCTGGAGTGTAAGTAGCGGGGGGGTCTACGAGCAGTACTTC. It is translated as CAWSVSSGGVYEQYF.

The rearrangement links TRBV5-4 to TRBJ1-1, with TRBD1 matching 8 bases. The trim removed 5 bases at V and 12 bases at J, leaving 12 bases unmatched. The germline V gene has CDR1 SGHNT and CDR2 YYREEE (reference sequence). CDR3 size: 13 residues. The chain's CDR3 is CASRPQGGRSTFF. In nucleotides, the CDR3 is TGTGCCAGCAGGCCACAGGGGGGGAGGTCAACTTTCTTT.